Listed below are T cell receptor beta chains from one sample, sequenced in a study of vaccination and CD4 T cells after COVID-19. Their cognate antigens are unknown. In TCRdb, the PCR reads were re-called with MiXCR into one record per CDR3 protein. The sample contains fewer than 20,000 distinct CDR3 sequences, approximately 45% of which appear only once. Sequencing used CD4+ T cells from blood, cultured in vitro, obtained about 7 months after SARS-CoV-2 vaccination. The receptors come from a human donor who had recovered from COVID-19. The CDR3 runs from the conserved cysteine through the conserved F or W. Fields, in order: J gene, V gene, CDR3 protein.

TRBJ1-5	TRBV6-5	CASSYTGHLNQPQHF
TRBJ2-2	TRBV20-1	CSASQRPTGELFF
TRBJ1-2	TRBV10-3	CAISEYPGRGYTF
TRBJ2-3	TRBV20-1	CSAFFGLASDTQYF
TRBJ2-7	TRBV6-1	CASKSGGSGYEQYF
TRBJ1-1	TRBV12-3/TRBV12-4	CASSLADRSTEAFF
TRBJ1-2	TRBV20-1	CSSQRANYGYTF
TRBJ2-7	TRBV6-5	CASSYSGGRVSYEQYF
TRBJ1-2	TRBV5-4	CASSFGVTGDDGYTF
TRBJ1-2	TRBV7-3	CASSPRDGANYGYTF
TRBJ2-1	TRBV20-1	CSAGLPGYNEQFF
TRBJ1-5	TRBV27	CASRSRTEGQPQHF
TRBJ1-1	TRBV7-2	CASSSQGIQNTEAFF
TRBJ1-5	TRBV20-1	CSALPRRDGQGIFNQPQHF
TRBJ2-3	TRBV20-1	CSANRVADTQYF
TRBJ1-2	TRBV28	CASSWGNYGYTF
TRBJ2-1	TRBV28	CASSSQSGRGGNEQFF
TRBJ2-3	TRBV7-2	CASSLLGRTDTQYF
TRBJ2-1	TRBV20-1	CSARRLAGGPGNEQFF
TRBJ2-1	TRBV20-1	CSAHSGGAVEQFF
TRBJ1-2	TRBV21-1	CASSDRQDYGYTF
TRBJ2-7	TRBV4-1	CASSQLFLGGESYEQYF
TRBJ2-7	TRBV6-6	CASRQSLAVSYEQYF
TRBJ2-7	TRBV20-1	CSATGTSGSNGGEQYF
TRBJ1-6	TRBV21-1	CARRVSYNSPLHF
TRBJ2-1	TRBV15	CATSRDLAGGQFF
TRBJ1-6	TRBV7-2	CARSPSGQDNSPLHF
TRBJ2-1	TRBV15	CATSRDKARGEQFF
TRBJ2-1	TRBV7-9	CASSLFPRRDNEQFF
TRBJ1-1	TRBV7-6	CASSQGHSNTEAFF
TRBJ2-1	TRBV10-3	CAISLAASYNEQFF
TRBJ2-5	TRBV5-6	CASSFGLQMETQYF
TRBJ2-7	TRBV15	CATSRSGGNEQYF
TRBJ1-2	TRBV20-1	CSARVPGEGGGYTF
TRBJ2-5	TRBV6-2/TRBV6-3	CASSGLAGGQRFRETQYF
TRBJ1-2	TRBV10-3	CAIRGTVTYGYTF
TRBJ2-5	TRBV20-1	CSAEVFGHLQETQYF
TRBJ1-2	TRBV7-2	CASSWGPRFGYTF
TRBJ2-5	TRBV6-2/TRBV6-3	CASSREGGVAETQYF
TRBJ1-1	TRBV20-1	CSARTGRNTEAFF
TRBJ1-6	TRBV10-3	CAIRADSHVSPLHF
TRBJ1-1	TRBV20-1	CSASSQWNTEAFF
TRBJ2-7	TRBV7-2	CASSLGLHNSYEQYF
TRBJ1-2	TRBV7-9	CASSLLRGGYTF
TRBJ2-1	TRBV7-9	CASSFLLAGGNEQFF
TRBJ2-3	TRBV20-1	CSASGSADTQYF
TRBJ2-7	TRBV7-3	CASSLTAGGSALEQYF
TRBJ2-7	TRBV6-1	CASGGSYEQYF
TRBJ2-3	TRBV5-4	CASSPQGDTQYF
TRBJ1-5	TRBV4-2	CASSQDAGGDQPQHF
TRBJ2-2	TRBV7-9	CASSFTRDGELFF
TRBJ1-2	TRBV12-3/TRBV12-4	CASSSARGLGYTF
TRBJ1-2	TRBV2	CASSDRQATTIGYTF
TRBJ2-7	TRBV11-3	CASSKANRGDEQYF
TRBJ2-3	TRBV2	CASSGGGTDTQYF
TRBJ1-6	TRBV6-1	CASSELALGPGPHF